Below, one TCR beta chain is given with its context. Antigen specificity is unknown. This CDR3 has 17 residues. Germline V gene data show CDR1 as MGHRA and CDR2 as YSYEKL. Deletions cut 0 bases from V and 7 bases from J, with 18 bases between. The sample is drawn from a study of identical twins. Study outcomes and limitations: Model-predicted out-of-frame TCR alpha sharing fell below observed values in monozygotic twins. Conclusions leaned on cross-sectional statistical analysis and did not track the same donors over time.

Each cDNA held unique molecular identifiers, and template switching gave it a universal primer site. Each CDR3 protein gets one entry after TCRdb re-called the 5' RACE reads with MiXCR. The sample consists of 460,000 or so distinct CDR3 sequences, 14% of them appearing once. These data are also associated with another study on yellow fever vaccine responses in identical twins.

The chain joins TRBV4-1 to TRBJ1-4; D is unresolved. The clonotype comes from a woman between 18 and 30 years old in good health. The sample was CD4+ T cells sorted from blood. CDR3 DNA: TGCGCCAGCAGCCAAGATTCGGGCAAGAAACCCAGTGAAAAACTGTTTTTT. Residues: CASSQDSGKKPSEKLFF.